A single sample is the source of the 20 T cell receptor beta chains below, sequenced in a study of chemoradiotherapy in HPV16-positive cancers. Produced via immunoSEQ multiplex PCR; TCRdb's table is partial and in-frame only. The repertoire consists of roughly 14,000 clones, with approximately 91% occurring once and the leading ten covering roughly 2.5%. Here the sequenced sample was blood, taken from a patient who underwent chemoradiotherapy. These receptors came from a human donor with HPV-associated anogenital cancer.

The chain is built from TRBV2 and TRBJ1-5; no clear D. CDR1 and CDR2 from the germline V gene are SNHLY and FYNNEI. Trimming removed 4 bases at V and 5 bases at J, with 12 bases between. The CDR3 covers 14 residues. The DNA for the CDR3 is TGTGCCAGCAGTGTAGAGGGTGGGGATCAGCCCCAGCATTTT. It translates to CASSVEGGDQPQHF.

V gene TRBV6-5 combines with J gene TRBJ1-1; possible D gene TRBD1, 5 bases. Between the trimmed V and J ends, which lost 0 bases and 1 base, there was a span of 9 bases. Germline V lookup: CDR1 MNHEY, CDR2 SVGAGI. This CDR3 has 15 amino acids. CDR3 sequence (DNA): TGTGCCAGCAGTTACTCCACAGGAGCGAACACTGAAGCTTTCTTT. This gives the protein CASSYSTGANTEAFF.

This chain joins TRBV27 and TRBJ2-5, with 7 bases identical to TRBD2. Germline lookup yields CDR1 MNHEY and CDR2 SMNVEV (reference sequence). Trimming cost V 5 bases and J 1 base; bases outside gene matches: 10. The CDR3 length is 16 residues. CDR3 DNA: TGTGCCAGCAGTCTCAGCCCAGCGGGGTCCCAAGAGACCCAGTACTTC. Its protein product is CASSLSPAGSQETQYF.

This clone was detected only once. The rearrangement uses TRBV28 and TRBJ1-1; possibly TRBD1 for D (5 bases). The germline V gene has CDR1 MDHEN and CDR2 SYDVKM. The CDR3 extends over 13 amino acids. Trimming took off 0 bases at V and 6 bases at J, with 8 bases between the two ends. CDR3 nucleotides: TGTGCCAGCAGTTTATGGCAGGGCCCTGAAGCTTTCTTT. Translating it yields CASSLWQGPEAFF.

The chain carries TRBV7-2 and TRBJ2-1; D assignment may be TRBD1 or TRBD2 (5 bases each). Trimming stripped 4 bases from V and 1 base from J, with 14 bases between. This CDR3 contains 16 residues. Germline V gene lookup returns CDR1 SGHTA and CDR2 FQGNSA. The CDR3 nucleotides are TGTGCCAGCAGCTACCCTGGGACCGAGTCCTACAATGAGCAGTTCTTC. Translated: CASSYPGTESYNEQFF.

The CDR3 nucleotides are TGTGCCAGCAGCTTAGATGCCGGGGGGACCAAAAACATTCAGTACTTC. This encodes CASSLDAGGTKNIQYF. The V gene is TRBV11-2, the J gene TRBJ2-4; TRBD2 matches at 7 bases. After removal of 0 bases from V and 2 bases from J, the junction contained 4 bases not matched to a gene. Germline V CDR1 and CDR2: SGHAT, FQNNGV. This CDR3 comprises 16 residues.

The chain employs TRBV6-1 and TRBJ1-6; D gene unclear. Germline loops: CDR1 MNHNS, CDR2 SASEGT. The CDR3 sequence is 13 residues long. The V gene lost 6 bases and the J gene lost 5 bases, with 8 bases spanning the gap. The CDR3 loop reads CASRRVDNSPLHF. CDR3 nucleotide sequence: TGTGCCAGCAGACGGGTTGATAATTCACCCCTCCACTTT.

The CDR3 loop is CASSSRRRGDNEQFF. CDR3 coding DNA: TGTGCCAGCAGCTCTAGACGGCGGGGGGACAATGAGCAGTTCTTC. The J gene is TRBJ2-1, the V gene TRBV7-8, with 8 bases that match TRBD2. The germline V gene has CDR1 SGHVS and CDR2 FQNEAQ. The CDR3 is 15 residues long. Trimming cost V 4 bases and J 5 bases; bases outside gene matches: 7.

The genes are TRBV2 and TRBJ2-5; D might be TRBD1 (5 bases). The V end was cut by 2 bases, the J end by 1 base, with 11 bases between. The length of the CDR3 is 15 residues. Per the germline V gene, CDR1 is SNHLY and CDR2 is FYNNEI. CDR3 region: CASSERVQVQETQYF. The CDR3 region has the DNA TGTGCCAGCAGTGAACGGGTACAGGTCCAAGAGACCCAGTACTTC.

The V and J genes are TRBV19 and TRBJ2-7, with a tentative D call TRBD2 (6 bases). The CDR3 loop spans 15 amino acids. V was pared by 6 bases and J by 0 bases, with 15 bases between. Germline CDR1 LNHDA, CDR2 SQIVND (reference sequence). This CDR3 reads CASSPDYRRSYEQYF. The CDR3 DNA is TGTGCCAGTAGCCCGGACTACCGCCGCTCCTACGAGCAGTACTTC.

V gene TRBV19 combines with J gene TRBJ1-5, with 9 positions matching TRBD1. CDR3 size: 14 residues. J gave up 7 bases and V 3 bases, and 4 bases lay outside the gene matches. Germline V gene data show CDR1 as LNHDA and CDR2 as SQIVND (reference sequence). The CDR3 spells CASSIRTGDQPQHF. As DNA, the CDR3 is TGTGCCAGTAGTATTAGGACAGGGGACCAGCCCCAGCATTTT.

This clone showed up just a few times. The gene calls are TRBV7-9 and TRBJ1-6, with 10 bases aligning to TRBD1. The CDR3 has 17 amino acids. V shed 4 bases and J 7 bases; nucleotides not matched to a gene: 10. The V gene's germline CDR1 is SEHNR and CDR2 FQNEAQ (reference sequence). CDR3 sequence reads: CASSSDPGQGWNSPLHF. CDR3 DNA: TGTGCCAGCAGCTCCGACCCGGGACAGGGGTGGAATTCACCCCTCCACTTT.

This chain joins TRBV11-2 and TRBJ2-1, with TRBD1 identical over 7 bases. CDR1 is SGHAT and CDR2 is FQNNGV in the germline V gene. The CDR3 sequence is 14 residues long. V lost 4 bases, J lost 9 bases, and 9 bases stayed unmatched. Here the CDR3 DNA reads TGTGCCAGCAGCTCCTCAGGGGGAACGGGTGAGCAGTTCTTC. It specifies CASSSSGGTGEQFF.

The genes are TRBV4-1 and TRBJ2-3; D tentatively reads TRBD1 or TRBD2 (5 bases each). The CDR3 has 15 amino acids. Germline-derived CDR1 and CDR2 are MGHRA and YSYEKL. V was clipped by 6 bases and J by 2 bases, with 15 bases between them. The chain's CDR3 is CASRHRAGATDTQYF. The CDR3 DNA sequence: TGCGCCAGCAGACACCGGGCCGGGGCCACAGATACGCAGTATTTT.

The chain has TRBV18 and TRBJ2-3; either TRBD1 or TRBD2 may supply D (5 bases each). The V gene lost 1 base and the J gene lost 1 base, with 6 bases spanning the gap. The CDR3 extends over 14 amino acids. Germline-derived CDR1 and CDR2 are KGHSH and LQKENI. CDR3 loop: CASSPRGGTDTQYF. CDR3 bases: TGTGCCAGCTCACCACGAGGGGGCACAGATACGCAGTATTTT.

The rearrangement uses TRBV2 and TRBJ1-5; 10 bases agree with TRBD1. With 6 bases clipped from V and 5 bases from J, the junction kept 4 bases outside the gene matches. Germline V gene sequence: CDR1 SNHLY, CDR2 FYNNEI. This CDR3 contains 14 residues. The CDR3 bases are TGTGCCAGCAGATGGACAGGGGGTCATCAGCCCCAGCATTTT. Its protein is CASRWTGGHQPQHF. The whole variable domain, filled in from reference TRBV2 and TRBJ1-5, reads EPEVTQTPSHQVTQMGQEVILRCVPISNHLYFYWYRQILGQKVEFLVSFYNNEISEKSEIFDDQFSVERPDGSNFTLKIRSTKLEDSAMYFCASRWTGGHQPQHFGDGTRLSIL.

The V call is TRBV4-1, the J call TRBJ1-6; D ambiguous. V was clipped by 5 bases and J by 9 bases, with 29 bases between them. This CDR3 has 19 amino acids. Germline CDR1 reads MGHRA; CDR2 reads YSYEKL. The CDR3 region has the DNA TGCGCCAGCAGCAGCCACCCCCCCGAGACAAGACTAAAAGGTTCACCCCTCCACTTT. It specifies CASSSHPPETRLKGSPLHF.

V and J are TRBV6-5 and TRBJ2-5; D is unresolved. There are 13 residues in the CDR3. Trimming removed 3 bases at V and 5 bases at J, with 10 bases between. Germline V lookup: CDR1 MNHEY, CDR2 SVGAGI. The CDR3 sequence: CASSYDQVETQYF. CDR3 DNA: TGTGCCAGCAGTTATGACCAGGTTGAGACCCAGTACTTC.

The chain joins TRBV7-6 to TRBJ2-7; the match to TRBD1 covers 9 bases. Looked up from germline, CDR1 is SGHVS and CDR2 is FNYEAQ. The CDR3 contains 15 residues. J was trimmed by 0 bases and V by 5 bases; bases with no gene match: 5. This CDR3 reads CASSRQGGGSYEQYF. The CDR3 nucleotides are TGTGCCAGCAGCCGACAGGGGGGAGGCTCCTACGAGCAGTACTTC.

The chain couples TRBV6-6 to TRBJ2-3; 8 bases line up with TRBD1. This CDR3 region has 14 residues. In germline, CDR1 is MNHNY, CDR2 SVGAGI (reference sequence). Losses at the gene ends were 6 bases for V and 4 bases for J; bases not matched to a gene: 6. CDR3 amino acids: CASSHGQGPDTQYF. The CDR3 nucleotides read TGTGCCAGCAGCCACGGACAGGGCCCAGATACGCAGTATTTT.